Below are 2 T cell receptor beta chains sequenced from a single sample in a study of T cell repertoires in aging, cancer and after chemotherapy (dated by TCRdb to between 2018 and 2021). TCR beta rearrangements were amplified from genomic DNA isolated from peripheral blood, not from sorted cells or RNA. TCRdb names Illumina MiSeq as the instrument used. Multiplex touch-down PCR with a mixed TRB-A/B primer pool was used to amplify rearranged TRB sequences covering the V, D and J segments. TCRdb reanalyzed the raw reads on its own, using fastp at Q25 for trimming and MiXCR for clone calling, and kept in-frame beta chains. CDR3 protein duplicates are merged, each entry listing the most common genes and DNA. The sample yields fewer than 11,000 distinct CDR3 sequences; about 25% were counted once. The ten largest clones capture 1% to 1.5% of the sample. The sample was blood. Receptors were obtained from a human donor in good health.

V usage is TRBV18 and J usage is TRBJ1-5; D possibly corresponds to TRBD1 (6 bases). Trimming left V 5 bases short and J 3 bases short, with 14 bases between. The germline V gene encodes CDR1 KGHSH and CDR2 LQKENI. CDR3 length equals 15 residues. CDR3 region: CASSNQAGDNQPQHF. CDR3 nucleotides: TGTGCCAGCTCAAACCAGGCAGGGGACAATCAGCCCCAGCATTTT.

V is TRBV28 and J is TRBJ1-1, with D maybe TRBD1 (5 bases). The CDR3 is 16 amino acids. V dropped 5 bases and J dropped 9 bases, with 25 bases sitting between them. Germline loops: CDR1 MDHEN, CDR2 SYDVKM. CDR3 residues: CASSPSLPGARVKAFF. In nucleotides, the CDR3 is TGTGCCAGCAGTCCGTCCCTCCCCGGGGCGCGAGTGAAAGCTTTCTTT.